This record covers a single T cell receptor beta chain. The CDR3 has 12 amino acids. V lost 1 base and J lost 5, with 8 bases in between. Germline V gene sequence: CDR1 SQVTM, CDR2 ANQGSEA. A second PCR, run for about 6 to 12 cycles, used a sample-barcoded 5' primer plus a J-beta primer mix. Each single sample gave us at least 2.5 million CDR3-containing paired-end reads. TCRdb passed the 5' RACE reads through MiXCR, listing each CDR3 protein once. In the table there are around 1,000,000 distinct CDR3 sequences, approximately 25% of which are singletons. The sample originates from a study of blood T cells in healthy people across ages. These data were also filed under a second study, of T cells of mothers and their children.

This chain links TRBV29-1 with TRBJ1-2; the D is unclear. The sample taken for sequencing was blood. The receptor comes from a girl aged 2 to 10 in good health. In DNA form, the CDR3 reads TGCAGCGTTGAAGCGTCCCTTTATGGCTACACCTTC. It translates to CSVEASLYGYTF.